This paragraph reports one T cell receptor beta chain. Its matching antigen is unknown. The sample is drawn from a study of cytomegalovirus exposure and HLA in healthy donors. Points from the study as a whole: In a later analysis, common viral pathogens appeared linked to several of the most significant clusters. The study flagged approximately 180 TCR beta chains as cytomegalovirus-associated.

Healthy people donating bone marrow made up the donors. The germline V gene encodes CDR1 KGHSH and CDR2 LQKENI. This CDR3 region has 13 residues. V was trimmed by 5 bases and J by 7 bases, leaving 12 bases between them. With 60 Vbeta and 13 Jbeta primers, the PCR was carried out. Clones were sequenced by immunoSEQ multiplex PCR, and TCRdb holds only the in-frame ones, with some missing. The sample shows about 130,000 clones, 70% to 80% of them seen only once. The origin of this receptor is a man aged 25-45 years in good health and CMV-seronegative. The sequencing sample was made of PBMCs. This sequence joins TRBV18 and TRBJ2-1; D possibly corresponds to TRBD1 (7 bases). In nucleotides, the CDR3 is TGTGCCAGCTCAGCCGCAGGGGGGAATGAGCAGTTCTTC. This gives the protein CASSAAGGNEQFF. The whole variable domain, remainder taken from reference TRBV18 and TRBJ2-1, is NAGVMQNPRHLVRRRGQEARLRCSPMKGHSHVYWYRQLPEEGLKFMVYLQKENIIDESGMPKERFSAEFPKEGPSILRIQQVVRGDSAAYFCASSAAGGNEQFFGPGTRLTVL.